The rows below give T cell receptor beta chains drawn from one sample of a study of PD-1 and CTLA-4 blockade in melanoma. Here immunoSEQ multiplex PCR was the method, and the copy in TCRdb shows in-frame clones only, minus some. Found here are under 20,000 clones, 70% to 80% of them singletons; the top ten hold around 14%. The material was CD8+ T cells from peripheral blood, obtained from a patient given anti-PD-1 treatment. The receptors derive from a human donor with melanoma. The CDR3 runs from the conserved cysteine through the conserved F or W. D genes are given only for firm matches. The listing skips clone size in some rows; elsewhere it reads once, few, many or a size class.

size	V	D	length	J	CDR3	DNA
once	TRBV4-1	.	16	TRBJ2-7	CASSHRATATLDEQYF	TGCGCCAGCAGCCACCGGGCGACAGCGACCCTCGACGAGCAGTACTTC
few	TRBV6-2/TRBV6-3	.	14	TRBJ1-5	CASSYLNRDQPQHF	TGTGCCAGCAGTTACCTCAACAGGGATCAGCCCCAGCATTTT
.	TRBV12-3/TRBV12-4	.	12	TRBJ2-7	CASSPDLGEQYF	TGTGCCAGCAGTCCGGACCTCGGCGAGCAGTACTTC
.	TRBV15	TRBD1	15	TRBJ1-1	CATSTRTGIDTEAFF	TGTGCCACCAGCACCCGGACAGGGATTGATACTGAAGCTTTCTTT
few	TRBV7-9	.	15	TRBJ1-1	CASSLVGGVHTEAFF	TGTGCCAGCAGCTTAGTTGGGGGGGTTCACACTGAAGCTTTCTTT
once	TRBV5-6	.	12	TRBJ1-5	CASSLGDQPQHF	TGTGCCAGCAGCTTGGGGGATCAGCCCCAGCATTTT
.	TRBV7-9	.	13	TRBJ1-2	CASSAAGAEGYTF	TGTGCCAGCAGCGCAGCCGGGGCAGAGGGCTACACCTTC
.	TRBV10-2	.	13	TRBJ1-2	CASSQSTGDGYTF	TGCGCCAGCAGCCAATCGACAGGTGATGGCTACACCTTC
.	TRBV12-3/TRBV12-4	TRBD1	12	TRBJ2-7	CASSPQGNEQYF	TGTGCCAGCAGTCCACAGGGGAACGAGCAGTACTTC
few	TRBV6-5	TRBD2	15	TRBJ2-7	CASSLTSSSTYEQYF	TGTGCCAGCAGCTTGACTAGCTCTTCTACCTACGAGCAGTACTTC
few	TRBV11-2	.	11	TRBJ2-5	CASSLEETQYF	TGTGCCAGCAGCTTAGAGGAGACCCAGTACTTC
once	TRBV12-5	TRBD2	18	TRBJ2-5	CASGPPRASGGAEETQYF	TGTGCTAGTGGTCCCCCCCGGGCTAGCGGGGGGGCCGAGGAGACCCAGTACTTC
.	TRBV6-5	.	12	TRBJ2-1	CASRDSNNEQFF	TGTGCCAGCAGGGATTCCAACAATGAGCAGTTCTTC
.	TRBV4-1	.	15	TRBJ1-5	CASSQAESLNQPQHF	TGCGCCAGCAGCCAGGCCGAGAGCCTCAATCAGCCCCAGCATTTT
.	TRBV7-9	.	15	TRBJ1-2	CASSFSRIPKQGYTF	TGTGCCAGCAGCTTTAGTCGTATACCAAAACAGGGCTACACCTTC
few	TRBV7-9	.	15	TRBJ1-4	CASSSKGGINEKLFF	TGTGCCAGCAGCTCGAAAGGAGGGATAAATGAAAAACTGTTTTTT
.	TRBV5-5	.	11	TRBJ2-1	CASSLWGKQFF	TGTGCCAGCAGCTTGTGGGGGAAGCAGTTCTTC
few	TRBV15	.	17	TRBJ1-4	CATSRTPGSNLREKLFF	TGTGCCACCAGCAGAACTCCGGGGTCCAACCTTAGGGAAAAACTGTTTTTT
.	TRBV11-2	TRBD1	18	TRBJ2-7	CASSLPDPSGGLGYEQYF	TGTGCCAGCAGCTTACCAGACCCGTCAGGGGGCCTTGGGTACGAGCAGTACTTC
.	TRBV19	.	17	TRBJ2-1	CASSPKPRGTTYNEQFF	TGTGCCAGTAGTCCAAAGCCTAGGGGAACGACCTACAATGAGCAGTTCTTC
.	TRBV27	TRBD1	18	TRBJ1-2	CASSPGRDRDPAGYGYTF	TGTGCCAGCAGTCCAGGCCGGGACAGGGACCCCGCTGGCTATGGCTACACCTTC
once	TRBV7-9	TRBD1	15	TRBJ2-1	CASSLGDRVNNEQFF	TGTGCCAGCAGCTTAGGGGACAGGGTCAACAATGAGCAGTTCTTC
once	TRBV30	.	16	TRBJ2-7	CAWSGGSDSIYYEQYF	TGTGCCTGGAGTGGAGGCTCGGACAGCATTTACTACGAGCAGTACTTC
few	TRBV2	.	14	TRBJ1-2	CASSVGGLRHGYTF	TGTGCCAGCAGTGTTGGGGGGCTGCGGCATGGCTACACCTTC
.	TRBV9	.	14	TRBJ1-4	CASSPSPTNEKLFF	TGTGCCAGCAGCCCTTCCCCAACTAATGAAAAACTGTTTTTT
.	TRBV27	.	15	TRBJ2-7	CASRPLRTLSYEQYF	TGTGCCAGCAGACCCCTGAGGACCCTCTCCTACGAGCAGTACTTC
once	TRBV15	.	15	TRBJ2-1	CATSRERNPNNEQFF	TGTGCCACCAGCAGAGAACGGAATCCCAACAATGAGCAGTTCTTC
.	TRBV25-1	TRBD1	14	TRBJ2-7	CASSAGTGTYEQYF	TGTGCCAGCAGCGCCGGGACAGGAACCTACGAGCAGTACTTC
.	TRBV14	.	14	TRBJ2-1	CASSPLASGNEQFF	TGTGCCAGCAGCCCCTTAGCAAGCGGCAATGAGCAGTTCTTC
.	TRBV28	.	15	TRBJ1-5	CASNSQDSFNQPQHF	TGTGCCAGCAATTCCCAGGACAGCTTTAATCAGCCCCAGCATTTT
.	TRBV10-3	.	14	TRBJ1-5	CAAGGGKSNQPQHF	TGTGCCGCCGGGGGGGGGAAGAGCAATCAGCCCCAGCATTTT
.	TRBV11-2	.	13	TRBJ1-1	CASSLFQGSEAFF	TGTGCCAGCAGCTTATTCCAGGGCAGTGAAGCTTTCTTT
.	TRBV7-9	.	13	TRBJ1-1	CASSLALGEEAFF	TGTGCCAGCAGCTTAGCGCTGGGGGAGGAGGCTTTCTTT
few	TRBV5-4	TRBD1	12	TRBJ1-1	CASSAGGTEAFF	TGTGCCAGCAGCGCAGGGGGTACTGAAGCTTTCTTT
.	TRBV5-4	.	14	TRBJ1-1	CASSGGGMNTEAFF	TGTGCCAGCAGCGGGGGGGGAATGAACACTGAAGCTTTCTTT
.	TRBV28	.	15	TRBJ1-1	CASSPHRALDTEAFF	TGTGCCAGCAGTCCCCACAGGGCCCTGGACACTGAAGCTTTCTTT
.	TRBV27	.	16	TRBJ1-5	CASSPLDRLSNQPQHF	TGTGCCAGCAGTCCCCTGGACCGCCTAAGCAATCAGCCCCAGCATTTT
.	TRBV11-2	TRBD2	18	TRBJ2-1	CASSPTVGLAGVGNEQFF	TGTGCCAGCAGCCCAACAGTTGGACTAGCGGGAGTTGGTAATGAGCAGTTCTTC
.	TRBV24-1	TRBD2	18	TRBJ2-5	CATSELEKVAGGLETQYF	TGTGCCACCAGTGAACTCGAGAAGGTAGCGGGGGGGTTGGAGACCCAGTACTTC
.	TRBV7-9	.	16	TRBJ2-2	CASSSSTQIRTGELFF	TGTGCCAGCAGCTCCTCGACCCAGATACGCACCGGGGAGCTGTTTTTT
.	TRBV27	.	15	TRBJ1-1	CASSLSPYMNTEAFF	TGTGCCAGCAGTTTATCCCCCTACATGAACACTGAAGCTTTCTTT
.	TRBV27	.	12	TRBJ2-7	CASSGNRVEQYF	TGTGCCAGCAGTGGTAACAGGGTCGAGCAGTACTTC
.	TRBV6-5	.	15	TRBJ2-2	CASSPRGSLTGELFF	TGTGCCAGCAGTCCGAGGGGGTCGTTGACCGGGGAGCTGTTTTTT
few	TRBV6-5	.	14	TRBJ2-1	CASGNRVSYNEQFF	TGTGCCAGCGGCAACAGGGTCTCCTACAATGAGCAGTTCTTC
.	TRBV19	TRBD1	13	TRBJ1-2	CASSMGTAYGYTF	TGTGCCAGTAGTATGGGGACAGCCTATGGCTACACCTTC
.	TRBV5-1	.	14	TRBJ2-7	CASSLDSPTYEQYF	TGCGCCAGCAGCTTAGATTCTCCAACCTACGAGCAGTACTTC
once	TRBV30	TRBD1	15	TRBJ2-7	CAWSDTGGPSYEQYF	TGTGCCTGGAGCGACACAGGGGGTCCCTCCTACGAGCAGTACTTC
.	TRBV7-9	.	13	TRBJ2-7	CASSFVQNYEQYF	TGTGCCAGCAGCTTTGTACAGAACTACGAGCAGTACTTC
once	TRBV10-3	.	13	TRBJ2-1	CAISPDSNNEQFF	TGTGCCATCAGTCCGGACAGCAACAATGAGCAGTTCTTC
.	TRBV4-1	.	14	TRBJ1-2	CASRPGPPSGGYTF	TGCGCCAGCAGGCCGGGTCCTCCGTCCGGTGGCTACACCTTC
.	TRBV6-5	.	14	TRBJ2-7	CASSYDKGAYEQYF	TGTGCCAGCAGTTACGACAAGGGAGCCTACGAGCAGTACTTC
.	TRBV29-1	TRBD1	15	TRBJ1-2	CSAEGTGTNRYGYTF	TGCAGCGCCGAGGGGACAGGGACTAACCGCTATGGCTACACCTTC
once	TRBV5-4	.	14	TRBJ2-1	CASTLWGRYNEQFF	TGTGCCAGCACCCTATGGGGCAGGTACAATGAGCAGTTCTTC
.	TRBV12-3/TRBV12-4	.	13	TRBJ1-1	CASSPGVRTEAFF	TGTGCCAGCAGTCCAGGGGTTAGGACTGAAGCTTTCTTT
.	TRBV3-1/TRBV3-2	.	13	TRBJ2-7	CASSQARDYEQYF	TGTGCCAGCAGCCAAGCCAGGGACTACGAGCAGTACTTC
.	TRBV7-9	.	14	TRBJ1-2	CASSLLGAPDGYTF	TGTGCCAGCAGCCTCCTGGGGGCGCCGGACGGCTACACCTTC
.	TRBV5-6	TRBD1	16	TRBJ2-3	CASSYKTGGWTDTQYF	TGTGCCAGCAGCTATAAGACAGGGGGTTGGACAGATACGCAGTATTTT